These T cell receptor beta chains were read from a single sample in a study of OX40 agonist ivuxolimab in advanced cancers. Only in-frame clones appear in the TCRdb table, and some are missing; sequencing was by immunoSEQ multiplex PCR. The sample comprises roughly 79,000 clones, approximately 90% of which are singletons, and 11% rests with the top ten. The starting material was CD4+ or CD8+ T cells sorted from blood, obtained in a trial of the OX40 agonist ivuxolimab. These receptors were obtained from an adult with an advanced solid tumor such as melanoma, head and neck, liver or kidney cancer. CDR3s include the opening cysteine and the closing phenylalanine or tryptophan. Each record gives: D gene, V gene, J gene, clone size, CDR3 protein, CDR3 DNA. A D gene is named only where the DNA matches it firmly. Size values are once, few and many counts, or a class for expanded clones, and some rows have none.

TRBD1	TRBV18	TRBJ1-1	once	CASSPPSQGGTEAFF	TGTGCCAGCTCACCACCAAGTCAGGGGGGGACTGAAGCTTTCTTT
NA	TRBV6-5	TRBJ2-5	NA	CASSYGTEGAETQYF	TGTGCCAGCAGTTACGGGACCGAAGGGGCAGAGACCCAGTACTTC
TRBD1	TRBV5-8	TRBJ1-4	once	CASRSRDRHEKLFF	TGTGCCAGCAGGTCTCGGGACAGGCATGAAAAACTGTTTTTT
NA	TRBV5-6	TRBJ2-7	once	CASSLVRGEQYF	TGTGCCAGCAGCTTGGTCAGGGGCGAGCAGTACTTC
NA	TRBV7-2	TRBJ1-5	few	CASSLVSNQPQHF	TGTGCCAGCAGCTTAGTCAGCAATCAGCCCCAGCATTTT
NA	TRBV29-1	TRBJ1-2	NA	CSVAFWWGAYGYTF	TGCAGCGTTGCGTTCTGGTGGGGGGCATATGGCTACACCTTC
TRBD1	TRBV5-8	TRBJ2-1	NA	CASSGRRDSSYNEQFF	TGTGCCAGCAGCGGGCGACGGGACAGCTCCTACAATGAGCAGTTCTTC
TRBD1	TRBV9	TRBJ1-1	NA	CASSETGGGIAEAFF	TGTGCCAGCAGCGAAACAGGGGGAGGGATTGCTGAAGCTTTCTTT
NA	TRBV7-9	TRBJ1-2	few	CASRSRRGKGYTF	TGTGCCAGCAGATCGAGGAGGGGGAAGGGCTACACCTTC
TRBD2	TRBV19	TRBJ2-5	NA	CASSSLGLASETQYF	TGTGCCAGTAGTTCACTGGGACTAGCGTCAGAGACCCAGTACTTC
NA	TRBV27	TRBJ1-5	NA	CASSTHGWSNQPQHF	TGTGCCAGCAGTACCCATGGTTGGAGCAATCAGCCCCAGCATTTT
TRBD1	TRBV13	TRBJ2-5	NA	CASSPPGTGTETQYF	TGTGCCAGCAGCCCCCCCGGGACAGGGACGGAGACCCAGTACTTC
NA	TRBV7-9	TRBJ2-7	NA	CASSGGTASSYEQYF	TGTGCCAGCAGCGGGGGAACAGCCAGCTCCTACGAGCAGTACTTC
TRBD2	TRBV7-6	TRBJ2-1	NA	CASSLAPNSGDEQFF	TGTGCCAGCAGCTTAGCCCCAAATAGCGGGGATGAGCAGTTCTTC
NA	TRBV6-5	TRBJ1-2	NA	CASSHQDGYTF	TGTGCCAGCAGTCACCAGGATGGCTACACCTTC
TRBD1	TRBV9	TRBJ1-2	NA	CASSVDDRGYGYTF	TGTGCCAGCAGCGTAGACGACAGGGGCTATGGCTACACCTTC
NA	TRBV7-8	TRBJ2-7	NA	CASSPSSYEQYF	TGTGCCAGCAGCCCTTCATCCTACGAGCAGTACTTC
NA	TRBV14	TRBJ1-2	once	CASSQDLGDSIFNYGYTF	TGTGCCAGCAGCCAAGATCTGGGGGATTCAATTTTTAACTATGGCTACACCTTC
TRBD2	TRBV13	TRBJ2-5	NA	CASSSRSGAGETQYF	TGTGCCAGCAGCTCCCGTAGCGGGGCCGGGGAGACCCAGTACTTC
TRBD2	TRBV11-2	TRBJ2-3	NA	CASSLDLSGGPTDTQYF	TGTGCCAGCAGCTTAGATCTCAGCGGGGGGCCCACAGATACGCAGTATTTT
NA	TRBV5-6	TRBJ2-7	NA	CASSQRESYEQYF	TGTGCCAGCAGCCAGAGGGAGTCCTACGAGCAGTACTTC
NA	TRBV4-1	TRBJ2-5	NA	CASSGGRGETQYF	TGCGCCAGCAGCGGGGGCAGAGGAGAGACCCAGTACTTC
TRBD1	TRBV6-5	TRBJ2-7	NA	CASSWGQGPNEQYF	TGTGCCAGCAGTTGGGGACAGGGTCCCAACGAGCAGTACTTC
NA	TRBV10-3	TRBJ2-7	NA	CAISDEIAYEQYF	TGTGCCATCAGTGACGAGATAGCCTACGAGCAGTACTTC
NA	TRBV4-3	TRBJ1-4	few	CASSQDLDHIFEKLFF	TGCGCCAGCAGCCAAGATTTAGACCATATCTTTGAAAAACTGTTTTTT
TRBD1	TRBV27	TRBJ2-7	NA	CASSFGTGNYEQYF	TGTGCCAGCAGTTTCGGGACAGGGAACTACGAGCAGTACTTC
NA	TRBV5-1	TRBJ2-1	NA	CASSLSYNEQFF	TGCGCCAGCAGCCTTTCGTACAATGAGCAGTTCTTC